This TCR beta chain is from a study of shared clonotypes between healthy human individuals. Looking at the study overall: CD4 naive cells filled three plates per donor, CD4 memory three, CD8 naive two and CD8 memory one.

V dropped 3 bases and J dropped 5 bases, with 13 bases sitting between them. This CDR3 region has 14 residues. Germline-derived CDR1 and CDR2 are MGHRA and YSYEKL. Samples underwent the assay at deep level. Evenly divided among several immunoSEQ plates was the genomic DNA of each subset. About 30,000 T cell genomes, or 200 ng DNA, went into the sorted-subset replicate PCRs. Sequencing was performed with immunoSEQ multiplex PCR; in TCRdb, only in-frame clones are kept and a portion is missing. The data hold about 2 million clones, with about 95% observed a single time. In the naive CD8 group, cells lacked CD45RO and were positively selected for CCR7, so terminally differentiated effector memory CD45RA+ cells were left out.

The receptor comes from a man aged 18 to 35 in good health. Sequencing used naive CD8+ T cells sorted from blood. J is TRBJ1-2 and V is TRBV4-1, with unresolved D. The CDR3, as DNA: TGCGCCAGCAGCCACCGCGGGATCCCATATGGCTACACCTTC. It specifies CASSHRGIPYGYTF.